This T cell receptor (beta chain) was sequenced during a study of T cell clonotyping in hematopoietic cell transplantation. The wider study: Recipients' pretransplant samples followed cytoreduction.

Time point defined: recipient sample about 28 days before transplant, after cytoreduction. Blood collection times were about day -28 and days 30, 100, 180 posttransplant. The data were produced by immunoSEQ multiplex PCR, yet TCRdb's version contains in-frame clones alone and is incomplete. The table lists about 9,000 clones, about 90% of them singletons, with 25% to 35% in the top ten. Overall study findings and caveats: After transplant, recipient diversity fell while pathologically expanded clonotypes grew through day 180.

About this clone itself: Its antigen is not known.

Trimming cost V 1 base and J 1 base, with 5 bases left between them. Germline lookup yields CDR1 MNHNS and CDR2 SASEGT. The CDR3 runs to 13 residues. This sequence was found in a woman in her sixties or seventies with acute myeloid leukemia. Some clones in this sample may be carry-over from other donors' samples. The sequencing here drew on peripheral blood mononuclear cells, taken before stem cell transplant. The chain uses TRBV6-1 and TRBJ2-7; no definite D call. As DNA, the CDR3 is TGTGCCAGCAGTGAAGGGTGGTCCTACGAGCAGTACTTC. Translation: CASSEGWSYEQYF.